These 25 T cell receptor beta chains were sequenced from one sample in a study of shared clonotypes between healthy human individuals. Terminally differentiated effector memory CD45RA+ cells were excluded from the naive CD8 cells, which were CD45RO-negative and positively selected for CCR7. This table comes from immunoSEQ multiplex PCR, and its TCRdb copy is limited to in-frame clones, with some not included. The table records about 2.2 million clones, 85% to 95% of them present only once. The sequencing input was naive CD8+ T cells from PBMCs. The receptors were gathered from a young man in good health. Some clones in this sample may be carry-over from other donors' samples.

As regards this clone: Other nucleotide sequences from this sample produce the same CDR3. This chain connects TRBV6-5 to TRBJ1-2; D ambiguous. Trimming took off 5 bases at V and 4 bases at J, with 8 bases between the two ends. This CDR3 has 12 amino acids. Germline V gene data show CDR1 as MNHEY and CDR2 as SVGAGI. CDR3 region: CASSDRGYGYTF. Here the CDR3 DNA reads TGTGCCAGCAGTGACCGGGGCTATGGCTACACCTTC.

The V call is TRBV10-2, the J call TRBJ2-3; D call uncertain. Trimming took 10 bases from V and 1 from J, leaving 18 bases between them. Looked up from germline, CDR1 is WSHSY and CDR2 is SAAADI. The CDR3 contains 15 residues. CDR3 in amino acids: CATIGWGVGTDTQYF. The CDR3 nucleotides are TGCGCCACCATTGGATGGGGTGTTGGCACAGATACGCAGTATTTT.

V gene TRBV27 combines with J gene TRBJ2-2, with no clear D. Germline CDR1 and CDR2: MNHEY and SMNVEV (reference sequence). Trimming pared 3 bases from V and 8 bases from J, leaving 16 bases between. This CDR3 is built from 15 residues. The CDR3 DNA reads TGTGCCAGCAGTTTTCTGGAACCAGATGTTGGGGAGCTGTTTTTT. The encoded protein is CASSFLEPDVGELFF.

This chain connects TRBV2 to TRBJ2-3; maybe TRBD2 (7 bases). Germline values: CDR1 SNHLY, CDR2 FYNNEI. The ends were cut back, 6 bases at V and 6 bases at J, with 10 bases in the middle. The CDR3 is made up of 12 amino acids. The CDR3 DNA sequence: TGTGCCAGCAGGGGGAGGGGGGATACGCAGTATTTT. Amino acid sequence: CASRGRGDTQYF. Filled out from reference TRBV2 and TRBJ2-3, the complete variable domain reads EPEVTQTPSHQVTQMGQEVILRCVPISNHLYFYWYRQILGQKVEFLVSFYNNEISEKSEIFDDQFSVERPDGSNFTLKIRSTKLEDSAMYFCASRGRGDTQYFGPGTRLTVL.

The chain links TRBV19 to TRBJ1-4, with unresolved D. The V and J ends lost 3 bases and 3 bases respectively, with 11 bases between them. The CDR3 runs to 15 residues. Germline V gives CDR1 LNHDA, CDR2 SQIVND (reference sequence). CDR3 sequence: CASSIRGEANEKLFF. As DNA, the CDR3 is TGTGCCAGTAGTATCCGAGGAGAGGCTAATGAAAAACTGTTTTTT. The full variable domain, completed using reference TRBV19 and TRBJ1-4, is DGGITQSPKYLFRKEGQNVTLSCEQNLNHDAMYWYRQDPGQGLRLIYYSQIVNDFQKGDIAEGYSVSREKKESFPLTVTSAQKNPTAFYLCASSIRGEANEKLFFGSGTQLSVL.

The chain couples TRBV7-9 to TRBJ1-2; D gene ambiguous. CDR1 and CDR2 from the germline V gene are SEHNR and FQNEAQ (reference sequence). The CDR3 totals 13 residues. Trimming removed 2 bases at V and 8 bases at J, with 12 bases between. The CDR3 DNA reads TGTGCCAGCAGCTTAAAGAGGATGGAGGGCTACACCTTC. Its protein is CASSLKRMEGYTF.

This clone has a single count. The chain is built from TRBV13 and TRBJ2-2; the D is unclear. The CDR3 spans 12 residues. From germline, CDR1 is PRHDT and CDR2 FYEKMQ (reference sequence). V was clipped by 5 bases and J by 6 bases, with 7 bases between them. Written as DNA, the CDR3 is TGTGCCAGCAGCCAAGGTTCCGGGGAGCTGTTTTTT. This gives the protein CASSQGSGELFF.

The rearrangement links TRBV18 to TRBJ2-5; 8 bases are a match to TRBD1. J lost 5 bases, V lost 3 bases, and 8 bases had no gene match. Looked up from germline, CDR1 is KGHSH and CDR2 is LQKENI. CDR3 length: 15 amino acids. CDR3 region: CASSPVQGAVETQYF. The CDR3 DNA reads as TGTGCCAGCTCACCGGTCCAGGGGGCCGTGGAGACCCAGTACTTC.

Notes on this clone: Distinct nucleotide sequences in the sample also encode this CDR3. The genes are TRBV12-5 and TRBJ1-1; D is perhaps TRBD1 (6 bases). Trimming took 3 bases from V and 8 from J, leaving 7 bases between them. CDR3 length: 11 amino acids. CDR1 and CDR2 (germline): LGHNT, FRNRAP. The DNA for the CDR3 is TGTGCTAGTGGTTTAGGGGGAGAAGCTTTCTTT. Encoded protein: CASGLGGEAFF. Together with reference TRBV12-5 and TRBJ1-1, the CDR3 gives the full variable domain: DARVTQTPRHKVTEMGQEVTMRCQPILGHNTVFWYRQTMMQGLELLAYFRNRAPLDDSGMPKDRFSAEMPDATLATLKIQPSEPRDSAVYFCASGLGGEAFFGQGTRLTVV.

This chain links TRBV27 with TRBJ1-2; TRBD1 agrees at 9 bases. The CDR3 length is 16 residues. Germline V CDR1 and CDR2: MNHEY, SMNVEV (reference sequence). Losses at the gene ends were 8 bases for V and 4 bases for J; bases not matched to a gene: 14. As DNA, the CDR3 is TGTGCCAGCGGTATACCCGTGGGGACAGGGCCCTATGGCTACACCTTC. This encodes CASGIPVGTGPYGYTF.

The CDR3 nucleotides are TGTGCCAGCAGCGTTACTGTCTACGAGCAGTACTTC. Protein: CASSVTVYEQYF. This chain joins TRBV7-2 and TRBJ2-7; D unresolved. Germline V CDR1 and CDR2: SGHTA, FQGNSA. The CDR3 loop spans 12 amino acids. V lost 5 bases, J lost 3 bases, and 8 bases lay in between. Full variable domain (rest looked up from reference TRBV7-2 and TRBJ2-7): GAGVSQSPSNKVTEKGKDVELRCDPISGHTALYWYRQSLGQGLEFLIYFQGNSAPDKSGLPSDRFSAERTGGSVSTLTIQRTQQEDSAVYLCASSVTVYEQYFGPGTRLTVT.

The rearrangement uses TRBV7-7 and TRBJ1-4; D possibly corresponds to TRBD1 (5 bases). This CDR3 has 15 amino acids. Germline CDR1 is SSHAT and CDR2 is FNYEAQ (reference sequence). The V end was cut by 8 bases, the J end by 4 bases, with 17 bases between. The CDR3 is CASLLRGRINEKLFF. The CDR3 coding sequence is TGTGCCAGCCTACTAAGGGGACGGATTAATGAAAAACTGTTTTTT.

V and J are TRBV27 and TRBJ2-1; 12 bases map to TRBD2. V was pared by 6 bases and J by 6 bases, with 12 bases of the junction left unmatched. Germline values: CDR1 MNHEY, CDR2 SMNVEV (reference sequence). The CDR3 extends over 17 amino acids. CDR3 nucleotide sequence: TGTGCCAGCAGACCGACGCCAACTAGCGGGAGGCTCAATGAGCAGTTCTTC. It specifies CASRPTPTSGRLNEQFF.

This clone has only one observation. V is TRBV11-3 and J is TRBJ2-1; maybe TRBD1 (6 bases). The V end lost 5 bases, the J end lost 9 bases, and 23 bases lay between the germline ends. This CDR3 has 16 amino acids. Germline CDR1 is SGHNT and CDR2 is YENEEA. DNA of the CDR3: TGTGCCAGCAGCCCAAGGTTTCTACAGGGAGTCGGTGAGCAGTTCTTC. This translates into CASSPRFLQGVGEQFF.

V and J are TRBV6-5 and TRBJ1-2, with TRBD1 matching over 8 bases. The CDR3 is 15 amino acids. The V gene's germline CDR1 is MNHEY and CDR2 SVGAGI. The ends lost 0 bases at V and 7 bases at J; junction bases unmatched: 7. This CDR3 is CASSYSRTGRSGYTF. The CDR3 DNA sequence: TGTGCCAGCAGTTACTCGAGGACAGGGAGGAGTGGCTACACCTTC.

The chain joins TRBV5-1 to TRBJ1-4; a weak D match, TRBD1 (6 bases). V shed 1 base and J shed 6 bases, with 7 bases lying between them. Germline V lookup: CDR1 SGHRS, CDR2 YFSETQ. CDR3 length equals 13 residues. The CDR3 loop is CASSLRGDEKLFF. CDR3 bases: TGCGCCAGCAGCTTGAGGGGGGATGAAAAACTGTTTTTT.

The CDR3: CASSPLRGSSNQPQHF. The CDR3 region has the DNA TGTGCCAGCAGCCCCCTTAGGGGTTCGAGCAATCAGCCCCAGCATTTT. This chain links TRBV5-8 with TRBJ1-5; D may be TRBD1 (5 bases). CDR3 length: 16 amino acids. Per the germline V gene, CDR1 is SGHTS and CDR2 is YDEGEE. V lost 4 bases, J lost 1 base, and 15 bases lay in between.

The chain recombines TRBV11-3 with TRBJ2-2; TRBD1 might be the D (9 bases). Trimming left V 3 bases short and J 6 bases short, with 26 bases between. The CDR3 is 19 residues long. Germline values: CDR1 SGHNT, CDR2 YENEEA. In DNA, the CDR3 is TGTGCCAGCAGCTTCACAGGGGGCAGGGCGGGAGGCCGCCCCGGGGAGCTGTTTTTT. Protein sequence: CASSFTGGRAGGRPGELFF.

With respect to this clone: Other DNA sequences in this sample translate to the same CDR3. The V gene is TRBV5-1, the J gene TRBJ2-2, with 7 bases lining up with TRBD2. The CDR3 totals 16 residues. Trimming removed 2 bases from V and 0 bases from J; junction bases left unmatched: 4. The germline CDR1 and CDR2 sequences are SGHRS and YFSETQ. Here the CDR3 DNA reads TGCGCCAGCAGCTTCGGGCTAGCGGCGAACACCGGGGAGCTGTTTTTT. This sequence encodes CASSFGLAANTGELFF.

This rearrangement joins TRBV5-4 to TRBJ2-7, with a weak D call TRBD1 (5 bases). This CDR3 has 14 amino acids. Germline CDR1 and CDR2: SGHNT and YYREEE (reference sequence). With 3 bases removed from V and 2 bases from J, the gap between germline ends came to 12 bases. CDR3 nucleotide sequence: TGTGCCAGCAGCTCATCGGACACTCCCTACGAGCAGTACTTC. Translated: CASSSSDTPYEQYF.

This chain uses TRBV10-1 with TRBJ2-3; D unclear. Germline V lookup: CDR1 WNHNN, CDR2 SYGVQD (reference sequence). CDR3 size: 13 residues. Between the trimmed V and J ends, which lost 2 bases and 2 bases, there was a span of 5 bases. CDR3 sequence (DNA): TGCGCCAGCAGTGAGGACAACACAGATACGCAGTATTTT. Translated, it gives CASSEDNTDTQYF.

The genes are TRBV27 and TRBJ2-7, with TRBD1 matching over 7 bases. This CDR3 has 16 residues. Germline values: CDR1 MNHEY, CDR2 SMNVEV (reference sequence). V trimming: 7 bases; J trimming: 3 bases; junction bases outside the gene matches: 15. The CDR3 loop is CASISLSGTDFYEQYF. The CDR3 nucleotides read TGTGCCAGCATCTCTCTATCCGGGACAGACTTCTACGAGCAGTACTTC.

The rearrangement uses TRBV7-9 and TRBJ2-1; TRBD2 matches 8 bases. Germline values: CDR1 SEHNR, CDR2 FQNEAQ (reference sequence). The J segment lost 8 bases and the V segment lost 3 bases, leaving 18 bases of the junction unmatched. This CDR3 region has 18 residues. CDR3 region: CASSLSRVDGRAVYEQFF. The DNA of the CDR3 is TGTGCCAGCAGCTTGTCCCGAGTTGACGGGAGGGCCGTTTATGAGCAGTTCTTC. The full variable domain, completed using reference TRBV7-9 and TRBJ2-1, is DTGVSQNPRHKITKRGQNVTFRCDPISEHNRLYWYRQTLGQGPEFLTYFQNEAQLEKSRLLSDRFSAERPKGSFSTLEIQRTEQGDSAMYLCASSLSRVDGRAVYEQFFGPGTRLTVL.

This chain joins TRBV7-9 and TRBJ2-3; weak D call: TRBD2 (5 bases). The length of the CDR3 is 16 residues. The germline V gene has CDR1 SEHNR and CDR2 FQNEAQ (reference sequence). The V gene lost 5 bases and the J gene lost 6 bases, with 21 bases spanning the gap. CDR3 loop: CASSPPLELKPDTQYF. The CDR3 DNA reads TGTGCCAGCAGCCCGCCACTAGAACTTAAGCCCGATACGCAGTATTTT.

V is TRBV5-6 and J is TRBJ1-1; no definite D call. From germline, CDR1 is SGHDT and CDR2 YYEEEE. The CDR3 is 15 amino acids. V was pared by 0 bases and J by 7 bases, with 16 bases between. The CDR3 loop is CASSLVVGATDEAFF. CDR3 nucleotide sequence: TGTGCCAGCAGCTTGGTAGTAGGCGCAACGGATGAAGCTTTCTTT.